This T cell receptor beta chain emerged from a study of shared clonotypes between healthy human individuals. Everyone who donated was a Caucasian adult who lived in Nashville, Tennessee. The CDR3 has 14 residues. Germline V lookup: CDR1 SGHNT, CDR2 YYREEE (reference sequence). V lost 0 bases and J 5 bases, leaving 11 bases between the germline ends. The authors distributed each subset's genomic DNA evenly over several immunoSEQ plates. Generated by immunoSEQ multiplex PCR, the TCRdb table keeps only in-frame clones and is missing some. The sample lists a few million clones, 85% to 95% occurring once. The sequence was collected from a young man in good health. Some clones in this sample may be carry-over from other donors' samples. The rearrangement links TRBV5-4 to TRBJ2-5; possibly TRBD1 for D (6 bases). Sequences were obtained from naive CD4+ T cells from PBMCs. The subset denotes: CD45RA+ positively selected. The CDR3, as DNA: TGTGCCAGCAGCTTGGGGCAGGGGATGGAGACCCAGTACTTC. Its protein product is CASSLGQGMETQYF.